A single sample gave rise to the 18 T cell receptor beta chains below, sequenced in a study of vaccination and CD4 T cells after COVID-19. The antigens these receptors bind are not known. Sequence data for DNA of cultured CD4+ T cells were generated by the Oncomine TCR Beta short-read assay. TCRdb passed the PCR reads through MiXCR, listing each CDR3 protein once. The sample lists about 11,000 distinct CDR3 sequences; approximately 64% were seen once. The treatment here: approximately nine-day PBMC culture with coronavirus spike peptide pools or control peptides (ViraFEST assay). The sequencing used CD4+ T cells from blood, cultured in vitro, collected before SARS-CoV-2 vaccination. The receptors here all came from a human donor who had recovered from COVID-19.

This clonotype has more than one count but fewer than ten. The chain's CDR3 is CASSYIGTEAFF. The CDR3 DNA sequence: TGTGCCAGCAGTTACATAGGCACTGAAGCTTTCTTT. This chain links TRBV6-5 with TRBJ1-1; unclear D gene. The germline V gene has CDR1 MNHEY and CDR2 SVGAGI. Trimming took 2 bases from V and 4 from J, leaving 5 bases between them. There are 12 residues in the CDR3.

The chain couples TRBV4-1 to TRBJ2-2; D is ambiguous. The CDR3 runs 12 residues. Germline V CDR1 and CDR2: MGHRA, YSYEKL. Trimming removed 6 bases from V and 1 base from J, with 3 bases in between. CDR3: CASRLNTGELFF. The CDR3 nucleotides read TGCGCCAGCAGACTGAACACCGGGGAGCTGTTTTTT.

The genes are TRBV15 and TRBJ1-2; weak D call: TRBD1 (6 bases). The germline gives CDR1 LNHNV, CDR2 YYDKDF (reference sequence). The ends were cut back, 0 bases at V and 8 bases at J, with 13 bases in the middle. The CDR3 extends over 14 amino acids. CDR3 coding DNA: TGTGCCACCAGCAGAGAAGGGGGTAGTAGGGGCTACACCTTC. Protein: CATSREGGSRGYTF.

This rearrangement joins TRBV6-1 to TRBJ2-1, with D perhaps TRBD1 or TRBD2 (5 bases each). This CDR3 spans 14 amino acids. V lost 10 bases and J lost 5, with 18 bases in between. Germline loops: CDR1 MNHNS, CDR2 SASEGT. CDR3 amino acids: CATLSPGAHNEQFF. The CDR3 bases are TGTGCCACCCTCTCCCCCGGGGCTCACAATGAGCAGTTCTTC.

The V gene is TRBV6-1, the J gene TRBJ2-7; 9 positions match TRBD2. There are 14 residues in the CDR3. Trimming removed 7 bases from V and 4 bases from J; junction bases left unmatched: 8. Per the germline V gene, CDR1 is MNHNS and CDR2 is SASEGT. Here the CDR3 DNA reads TGTGCCAGCAAACGACCGGGACTAGCTTACGAGCAGTACTTC. Translation: CASKRPGLAYEQYF.

In the case of this clonotype: A read error may account for a junction end that differs from germline. This CDR3 is CASSLGQTSSIF. CDR3 bases: TGTGCCAGCAGCTTAGGCCAGACCTCATCTATCTTC. The chain uses TRBV7-2 and TRBJ2-1; no firm D call. This CDR3 has 12 residues. Germline V gives CDR1 SGHTA, CDR2 FQGNSA.

This clonotype appeared a single time. The chain recombines TRBV7-9 with TRBJ2-7; 8 positions match TRBD2. Trimming took 1 base from V and 5 from J; bases not matched to a gene: 4. CDR1 and CDR2 (germline): SEHNR, FQNEAQ (reference sequence). The CDR3 runs 14 residues. CDR3: CASSLGSGRNEQYF. DNA of the CDR3: TGTGCCAGCAGCTTAGGAAGCGGGAGAAACGAGCAGTACTTC.

The gene calls are TRBV10-1 and TRBJ2-3, with D possibly TRBD1 on 5 matching bases. The length of the CDR3 is 14 residues. Germline CDR1 and CDR2: WNHNN and SYGVQD (reference sequence). Trimming pared 3 bases from V and 0 bases from J, leaving 7 bases between. This CDR3 is CASSERGSTDTQYF. CDR3 nucleotides: TGCGCCAGCAGTGAAAGGGGCAGCACAGATACGCAGTATTTT.

The rearrangement uses TRBV21-1 and TRBJ2-5. TRBV21-1 is deemed a pseudogene. The CDR3 contains 14 residues. The chain's CDR3 is CASSKLEYQETQYF. CDR3 bases: TGTGCCAGCAGCAAACTTGAGTACCAAGAGACCCAGTACTTC.

The gene calls are TRBV5-4 and TRBJ2-1; the D gene is possibly TRBD2 (5 bases). V was trimmed by 3 bases and J by 6 bases, leaving 13 bases between them. This CDR3 spans 14 amino acids. CDR1 and CDR2 from the germline V gene are SGHNT and YYREEE (reference sequence). The CDR3 DNA reads as TGTGCCAGCAGCTCTACTAGAACCAGCAATGAGCAGTTCTTC. Translated, it gives CASSSTRTSNEQFF. Full variable domain (remainder filled in from reference TRBV5-4 and TRBJ2-1): ETGVTQSPTHLIKTRGQQVTLRCSSQSGHNTVSWYQQALGQGPQFIFQYYREEENGRGNFPPRFSGLQFPNYSSELNVNALELDDSALYLCASSSTRTSNEQFFGPGTRLTVL.

CDR3 amino acids: CALRAGLNQPQHF. CDR3 bases: TGTGCCTTGAGGGCGGGTTTGAATCAGCCCCAGCATTTT. The rearrangement uses TRBV30 and TRBJ1-5; D unclear. The CDR3 is made up of 13 amino acids. Germline CDR1 is GTSNPN and CDR2 is SVGIG (reference sequence). Trimming removed 7 bases from V and 4 bases from J, with 14 bases in between.

The chain joins TRBV4-2 to TRBJ1-6; TRBD1 is a possible D gene (5 bases). CDR3 length: 17 amino acids. CDR1 is LGHNA and CDR2 is YNFKEQ in the germline V gene. With 0 bases removed from V and 2 bases from J, the gap between germline ends came to 11 bases. CDR3 coding DNA: TGTGCCAGCAGCCAAGAGCTCCCGGGGGCCTATAATTCACCCCTCCACTTT. Encoded protein: CASSQELPGAYNSPLHF.

The gene calls are TRBV10-3 and TRBJ2-5, with 8 bases that match TRBD2. CDR1 and CDR2 from the germline V gene are ENHRY and SYGVKD. Trimming at V came to 2 bases and at J to 7 bases, leaving 12 bases not matched to a gene. The length of the CDR3 is 16 residues. The CDR3 loop is CAISEKESNAGGTQYF. CDR3 bases: TGTGCCATCAGTGAGAAGGAATCCAACGCGGGAGGGACCCAGTACTTC.

V usage is TRBV28 and J usage is TRBJ1-2; a weak D match, TRBD1 (5 bases). Germline V gene lookup returns CDR1 MDHEN and CDR2 SYDVKM. V was cut by 6 bases and J by 6 bases, with 11 bases left in between. The CDR3 has 12 residues. CDR3 sequence reads: CASRTAGNGYTF. CDR3 DNA: TGTGCCAGCAGGACAGCCGGAAATGGCTACACCTTC.

There are a few counts of this clonotype. V and J are TRBV6-2 or TRBV6-3 and TRBJ1-2; D remains unclear. Trimming cost V 0 bases and J 4 bases, with 9 bases left between them. CDR1 and CDR2 (germline): MNHEY, SVGEGT. The CDR3 is 14 amino acids. The CDR3 DNA reads TGTGCCAGCAGTTACTCGACCGTGGTCTATGGCTACACCTTC. It is translated as CASSYSTVVYGYTF.

The chain employs TRBV4-1 and TRBJ1-4; D unresolved. There are 15 residues in the CDR3. Trimming left V 2 bases short and J 0 bases short, with 7 bases between. The germline CDR1 and CDR2 sequences are MGHRA and YSYEKL. Here the CDR3 DNA reads TGCGCCAGCAGCCAAATCGGGACAACTAATGAAAAACTGTTTTTT. Translating gives CASSQIGTTNEKLFF.

The chain combines TRBV11-1 with TRBJ2-2; 15 bases map to TRBD2. The CDR3 extends over 16 amino acids. The V segment lost 5 bases and the J segment 8 bases; nucleotides outside the gene matches: 6. Germline loops: CDR1 SGHAT, CDR2 FQDESV (reference sequence). The CDR3 sequence is CASSDGTSGRTGELFF. The CDR3 coding sequence is TGTGCCAGCAGCGACGGGACTAGCGGGAGGACTGGGGAGCTGTTTTTT.

By its share, this clonotype is medium-sized. The chain is built from TRBV11-2 and TRBJ1-2; 7 bases match TRBD1. V lost 4 bases to trimming and J lost 8 bases; unmatched junction nucleotides: 13. CDR3 size: 15 residues. Germline lookup yields CDR1 SGHAT and CDR2 FQNNGV. The CDR3 DNA sequence: TGTGCCAGCAGCTCCCCCGGGACAGAGCGCGCAGGCTACACCTTC. It translates to CASSSPGTERAGYTF.